This TCR beta chain originates from a study of cytomegalovirus exposure and HLA in healthy donors. Primers: 60 Vbeta forward and 13 Jbeta reverse. Repertoires were generated with immunoSEQ multiplex PCR, while TCRdb's copy carries only in-frame clones and drops some. The repertoire holds 150,000 to 200,000 clones, with 65% to 85% as singletons. This clone was detected only a few times. Sequencing was carried out using PBMCs. The clonotype was recovered from a man aged 35-49 years in good health and CMV-seropositive.

The CDR3 DNA follows: TGTGCCAGCAGCTCGGGACAGGGTGTAAGAGCAGATACGCAGTATTTT. Translation gives CASSSGQGVRADTQYF. The J gene is TRBJ2-3, the V gene TRBV7-9; 9 bases are a match to TRBD1. The CDR3 length is 16 residues. The J segment lost 4 bases and the V segment lost 4 bases, leaving 9 bases of the junction unmatched. From germline, CDR1 is SEHNR and CDR2 FQNEAQ (reference sequence).